The text below deals with one T cell receptor beta chain. A single count supports this clone. The antigen it binds to is not known. Base quality data are lacking; no much larger clone is found one base away. Memory CD4+ T cells were FACS-sorted on a FACSAria III to over 95% purity as all CD4+ cells other than CD45RA+CCR7+CD95- naive cells. Blood from healthy donors came from blood donation centers in Switzerland. Positive selection with CD4 and CD14 magnetic microbeads was used to enrich total CD4+ T cells and monocytes. Before sorting, CD8+, CD14+, CD16+, CD56+, CD19+ and CD25-bright cells were excluded. To assess in vivo expansion of bacteria-reactive clonotypes, total memory CD4+ T cells from a couple of blood donors were sequenced directly ex vivo. Ficoll-Paque Plus was used to isolate peripheral blood mononuclear cells from donor blood. This sample is drawn from a study of human CD4 T cells and Enterobacteriaceae (dated by TCRdb to the early 2020s). Summary of the overall study and its limitations: Compared with specific clonotypes, broadly cross-reactive clonotypes seemed more expanded ex vivo, with 11 of 19 and about 65% of the roughly 30 falling in the top 5%. The reactivity of ex vivo clonotypes was inferred solely through the matching of nucleotide sequences to CFSE-low cultures from the same donors.

Deep-level sequencing was performed on ex vivo total memory CD4+ samples, with a detection sensitivity of one cell in 200,000. The QIAamp DNA Micro Kit was used to extract genomic DNA from cell pellets, and spectrophotometry was used to check the quantity and purity of the genomic DNA. The immunoSEQ multiplex PCR assay was used to amplify the TCR Vbeta CDR3 regions. The Illumina HiSeq platform was used to sequence the amplicons. The retrieved sequences were 87 nucleotides in length and included the CDR3 region. Regarding the original processing steps: A unique productive TCR Vbeta nucleotide sequence was defined as a clonotype and was quantified by productive template frequency from ImmunoSEQ Analyzer V3.0. A threshold set at the top 5th percentile of each frequency-ranked repertoire was used to define expanded clonotypes. Repertoire overlap was computed as Chao-Jaccard with the R package fossil and visualized by nonmetric multidimensional scaling with the R package MASS. The clones in this table, taken by TCRdb from immuneACCESS, are in-frame only. Not every clone is retained; where verified, under half of the shortfall comes from an unresolved V gene, and the cause of the rest is unknown. From that table come the V and J calls and clone size; the DNA was used to work out D and trimming. The sample table records about 29,000 clones; 70% to 90% of these occur just once. The top ten clones comprise more than 0.95% of the sample.

Sequenced material: memory CD4+ T cells from blood. This sample's cell subset or site label indicates: total memory CD4 T cells sorted directly ex vivo, unstimulated. The origin of this receptor is a human donor in good health.

DNA sequence: TGTGCCAGCAGCGTAGCTCGGGCCGCAGGGGCCCAGTACTTC. It encodes CASSVARAAGAQYF. The chain employs TRBV9 and TRBJ2-5; D gene: possibly TRBD1, on 6 matching bases. Between the V and J ends, shortened by 0 bases and 9 bases respectively, the junction contains 15 bases. From a lookup of the germline V gene, CDR1 and CDR2 are SGDLS and YYNGEE. The CDR3 runs 14 residues from the cysteine to the phenylalanine. The read is trimmed to its CDR3 DNA, 42 bases read in frame from base 1.